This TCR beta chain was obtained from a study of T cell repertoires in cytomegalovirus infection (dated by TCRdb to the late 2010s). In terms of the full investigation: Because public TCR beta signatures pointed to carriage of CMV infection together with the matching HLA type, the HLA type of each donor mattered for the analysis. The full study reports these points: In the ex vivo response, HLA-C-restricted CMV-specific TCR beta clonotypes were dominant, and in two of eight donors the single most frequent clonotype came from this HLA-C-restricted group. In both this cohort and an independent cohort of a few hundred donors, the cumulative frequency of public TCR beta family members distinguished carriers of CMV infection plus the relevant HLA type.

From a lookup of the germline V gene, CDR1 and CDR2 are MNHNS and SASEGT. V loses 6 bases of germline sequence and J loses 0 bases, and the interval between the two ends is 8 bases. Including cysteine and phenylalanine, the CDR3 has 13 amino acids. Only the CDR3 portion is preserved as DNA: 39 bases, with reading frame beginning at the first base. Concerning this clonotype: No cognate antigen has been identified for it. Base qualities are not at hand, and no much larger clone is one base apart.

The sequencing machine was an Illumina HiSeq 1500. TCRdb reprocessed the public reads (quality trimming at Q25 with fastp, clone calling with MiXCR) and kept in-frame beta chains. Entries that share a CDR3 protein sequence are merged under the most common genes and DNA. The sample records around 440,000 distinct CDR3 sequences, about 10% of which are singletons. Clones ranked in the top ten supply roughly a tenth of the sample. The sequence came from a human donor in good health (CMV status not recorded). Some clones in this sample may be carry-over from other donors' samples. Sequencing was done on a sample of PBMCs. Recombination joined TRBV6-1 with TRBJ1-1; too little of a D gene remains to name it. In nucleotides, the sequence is TGTGCCAGCAGGGAACTCGTGAACACTGAAGCTTTCTTT. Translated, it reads CASRELVNTEAFF.